This entry concerns a single T cell receptor beta chain. This sample is part of a study of neurological immune-mediated disorders. TCRdb redid the calling of the 5' RACE reads with MiXCR, one entry per CDR3 protein. The profile shows tens of thousands of distinct CDR3 sequences, 1.5% to 2% of them singletons. The specimen sequenced was PBMCs. The sequence was obtained from a woman aged 40 to 55 with multiple sclerosis.

Here the CDR3 reads CASSFDTTGELFF. In DNA form, the CDR3 reads TGTGCCAGCAGTTTCGACACCACCGGGGAGCTGTTTTTT. This sequence joins TRBV2 and TRBJ2-2, with D unclear. V lost 5 bases and J 4 bases, leaving 8 bases between the germline ends. The CDR3 contains 13 residues. CDR1 is SNHLY and CDR2 is FYNNEI in the germline V gene.